This TCR beta chain was sequenced for a study of T cell responses to AZD1222 COVID-19 vaccine. The CDR3 is 15 amino acids. The germline V gene encodes CDR1 SGHDN and CDR2 FVKESK. The V gene lost 1 base and the J gene lost 1 base, with 10 bases spanning the gap. This clone was seen only once. Using immunoSEQ multiplex PCR, the repertoire was profiled, and TCRdb retains in-frame clones only, with some absent. The data show around 180,000 clones, under 95% seen once. The TCR comes from an adult who received the AZD1222 COVID-19 vaccine. The chain links TRBV14 to TRBJ2-5; D gene unclear. This material consisted of peripheral blood, taken 28 days after the second AZD1222 dose. The CDR3 bases are TGTGCCAGCAGCCAAGTAAGGACCACCCAAGAGACCCAGTACTTC. As protein: CASSQVRTTQETQYF.